Here is one TCR beta chain with its context. Autoimmune disease history or systemic immunosuppression led to patient exclusion. This specimen belongs to a study of OX40 agonist ivuxolimab in advanced cancers. Study summary: Hepatocellular carcinoma, melanoma, renal cell or head and neck cancer affected the dose-escalation patients. Three partial responders included one hepatocellular carcinoma patient and two cutaneous melanoma patients.

This table comes from immunoSEQ multiplex PCR, and its TCRdb copy is limited to in-frame clones, with some not included. The repertoire consists of 60,000 to 65,000 clones, with 80% to 95% occurring once and the leading ten covering roughly 13%. The TCR sequence derives from an adult with an advanced solid tumor such as melanoma, head and neck, liver or kidney cancer. This sample comprised CD4+ or CD8+ T cells sorted from blood, obtained in a trial of the OX40 agonist ivuxolimab.

CDR3 bases: TGCGCCAGCAGCCAAACCTCTAGCGGGATACCCTACGAGCAGTACTTC. Translated: CASSQTSSGIPYEQYF. V usage is TRBV4-3 and J usage is TRBJ2-7; TRBD2 agrees at 9 bases. This CDR3 region has 16 residues. The germline V gene has CDR1 LGHNA and CDR2 YSLEER. The J segment lost 2 bases and the V segment lost 2 bases, leaving 7 bases of the junction unmatched.